The TCR beta chain under discussion was sequenced for a study of T cell responses to AZD1222 COVID-19 vaccine. Study-wide results and limits: Repertoires were obtained only post-peak T cell response.

For this clone: Its antigen is not identified.

Clones were read by immunoSEQ multiplex PCR, and TCRdb kept only the in-frame ones, dropping some. The sample carries approximately 110,000 clones, approximately 91% recorded once. Trimming removed 8 bases from V and 4 bases from J; junction bases left unmatched: 15. Per germline, CDR1 SEHNR and CDR2 FQNEAQ (reference sequence). The CDR3 length is 16 residues. The material was peripheral blood, obtained on day 0 of AZD1222 vaccination. The chain employs TRBV7-9 and TRBJ1-1, with 8 nucleotides matching TRBD1. The TCR comes from an adult in good health. The CDR3 sequence: CASLIPGQGAITEAFF. The CDR3 nucleotides read TGTGCCAGCCTAATCCCGGGGCAGGGGGCGATCACTGAAGCTTTCTTT.